The 19 T cell receptor beta chains below all came from one sample that was sequenced in a study of T cell responses to AZD1222 COVID-19 vaccine. Here immunoSEQ multiplex PCR was the method, and the copy in TCRdb shows in-frame clones only, minus some. The sample includes more than 140,000 clones, over 90% of them seen just once. The sequenced sample was peripheral blood, obtained on day 0 of MenACWY control vaccination. These receptor sequences come from an adult in good health.

The V and J genes are TRBV9 and TRBJ2-7; tentative D call: TRBD2 (5 bases). CDR1 is SGDLS and CDR2 is YYNGEE in the germline V gene. The CDR3 totals 15 residues. The V end lost 4 bases, the J end lost 2 bases, and 16 bases lay between the germline ends. In DNA form, the CDR3 reads TGTGCCAGCAGCCCCCGGAGCGGAATCACCTACGAGCAGTACTTC. Amino acid sequence: CASSPRSGITYEQYF.

The CDR3 sequence: CASSKGQGAAEAFF. The CDR3 nucleotides read TGTGCCAGCAGCAAAGGACAGGGGGCGGCTGAAGCTTTCTTT. The chain uses TRBV3-1 (or the pseudogene TRBV3-2) and TRBJ1-1; 11 positions agree with TRBD1. CDR1 and CDR2 (germline): LGHDT, YNNKEL (reference sequence). CDR3 size: 14 residues. V shed 5 bases, J shed 6 bases, and the junction held 5 bases outside the gene matches.

The rearrangement joins TRBV9 to TRBJ1-6, with D unresolved. V dropped 1 base and J dropped 8 bases, with 7 bases sitting between them. Germline assignment: CDR1 SGDLS and CDR2 YYNGEE. CDR3 length equals 13 residues. The CDR3 loop is CASSVRFDSPLHF. The DNA of the CDR3 is TGTGCCAGCAGCGTACGGTTCGATTCACCCCTCCACTTT.

V gene TRBV27 combines with J gene TRBJ1-5; D is undetermined. V lost 6 bases to trimming and J lost 2 bases, with 14 bases between them. Germline loops: CDR1 MNHEY, CDR2 SMNVEV (reference sequence). The CDR3 is 15 residues long. CDR3 region: CASRQWTGGNQPQHF. The CDR3 DNA sequence: TGTGCCAGCAGACAATGGACCGGGGGCAATCAGCCCCAGCATTTT.

The chain combines TRBV19 with TRBJ1-3; 8 positions agree with TRBD1. The germline gives CDR1 LNHDA, CDR2 SQIVND (reference sequence). The CDR3 covers 16 residues. The trim removed 5 bases at V and 2 bases at J, leaving 8 bases unmatched. The CDR3 protein is CASSLTGTGAGNTIYF. CDR3 in DNA: TGTGCCAGTAGTCTGACCGGGACAGGCGCTGGAAACACCATATATTTT. Together with reference TRBV19 and TRBJ1-3, the CDR3 gives the full variable domain: DGGITQSPKYLFRKEGQNVTLSCEQNLNHDAMYWYRQDPGQGLRLIYYSQIVNDFQKGDIAEGYSVSREKKESFPLTVTSAQKNPTAFYLCASSLTGTGAGNTIYFGEGSWLTVV.

The CDR3 region is CASSLGTYQPQHF. In DNA, the CDR3 is TGTGCCAGCAGCTTGGGCACCTATCAGCCCCAGCATTTT. This chain connects TRBV7-9 to TRBJ1-5; D remains unclear. The CDR3 sequence is 13 residues long. The germline V gene encodes CDR1 SEHNR and CDR2 FQNEAQ (reference sequence). V was cut by 3 bases and J by 5 bases, with 8 bases left in between.

V is TRBV7-9 and J is TRBJ1-1; D gene ambiguous. Germline V CDR1 and CDR2: SEHNR, FQNEAQ (reference sequence). The V end lost 2 bases, the J end lost 0 bases, and 16 bases lay between the germline ends. This CDR3 contains 17 residues. In DNA, the CDR3 is TGTGCCAGCAGCTTAATGGCCTCCAGTGACATGAACACTGAAGCTTTCTTT. This translates into CASSLMASSDMNTEAFF.

This chain joins TRBV9 and TRBJ2-1; TRBD2 aligns across 10 bases. The junction had 2 bases not matched to a gene; V was cut back by 1 base and J by 4 bases. Germline assignment: CDR1 SGDLS and CDR2 YYNGEE. The CDR3 runs 15 residues. Here the CDR3 reads CASSVSGGVYNEQFF. The CDR3 coding sequence is TGTGCCAGCAGCGTAAGCGGGGGGGTATACAATGAGCAGTTCTTC. Looking up the rest from reference TRBV9 and TRBJ2-1 gives the full variable domain: DSGVTQTPKHLITATGQRVTLRCSPRSGDLSVYWYQQSLDQGLQFLIQYYNGEERAKGNILERFSAQQFPDLHSELNLSSLELGDSALYFCASSVSGGVYNEQFFGPGTRLTVL.

The chain links TRBV15 to TRBJ1-5; D is undetermined. V lost 1 base to trimming and J lost 1 base, with 5 bases between them. CDR3 length: 14 amino acids. From germline, CDR1 is LNHNV and CDR2 YYDKDF (reference sequence). CDR3 sequence: CATSRVGSNQPQHF. The CDR3 DNA reads as TGTGCCACCAGCAGAGTGGGGAGCAATCAGCCCCAGCATTTT.

The chain joins TRBV28 to TRBJ1-5, with D possibly being TRBD1 (6 bases). The germline V and J ends were trimmed by 6 bases and 5 bases, with 11 bases remaining between them. This CDR3 spans 13 amino acids. Germline V CDR1 and CDR2: MDHEN, SYDVKM. The CDR3 loop reads CASRRSGDQPQHF. In DNA, the CDR3 is TGTGCCAGCAGGAGGTCAGGGGATCAGCCCCAGCATTTT.

This rearrangement joins TRBV6-1 to TRBJ1-5; unclear D gene. V dropped 2 bases and J dropped 5 bases, with 7 bases sitting between them. CDR1 is MNHNS, CDR2 SASEGT, per germline. CDR3 length: 13 residues. In nucleotides, the CDR3 is TGTGCCAGCAGTGAAAACGACTATCAGCCCCAGCATTTT. It specifies CASSENDYQPQHF.

The CDR3 bases are TGTGCCACCAGCTCCCAGGGGACAGGGACCGGGGAGCTGTTTTTT. This codes for CATSSQGTGTGELFF. This chain links TRBV15 with TRBJ2-2, with 9 bases fitting TRBD1. V shed 5 bases and J 5 bases; nucleotides not matched to a gene: 6. Germline CDR1 LNHNV, CDR2 YYDKDF (reference sequence). The CDR3 is made up of 15 amino acids.

The V gene is TRBV6-1, the J gene TRBJ2-2, with 9 bases identical to TRBD1. The CDR3 sequence is 16 residues long. J lost 8 bases, V lost 4 bases, and 11 bases had no gene match. Germline CDR1 reads MNHNS; CDR2 reads SASEGT. The CDR3 loop is CASSGQGQGGSGELFF. CDR3 nucleotide sequence: TGTGCCAGCAGTGGCCAGGGACAGGGTGGTAGTGGGGAGCTGTTTTTT.

The V gene is TRBV7-8, the J gene TRBJ2-3; 13 nucleotides match TRBD2. Germline trimming cut 4 bases from V and 7 bases from J; bases unmatched to any gene: 8. This CDR3 is 16 amino acids long. Germline assignment: CDR1 SGHVS and CDR2 FQNEAQ. This CDR3 is CASSSRTSGSVYTQYF. CDR3 nucleotides: TGTGCCAGCAGCTCCCGGACTAGCGGGAGCGTCTATACGCAGTATTTT.

The count of this clone is one. V usage is TRBV12-3 or TRBV12-4 and J usage is TRBJ1-2; 10 nucleotides match TRBD1. CDR3 length equals 13 residues. The V segment lost 4 bases and the J segment 5 bases; nucleotides outside the gene matches: 1. The CDR3 sequence is CASSSDRGYGYTF. CDR3 DNA sequence: TGTGCCAGCAGTTCGGACAGGGGGTATGGCTACACCTTC.

V usage is TRBV19 and J usage is TRBJ1-4, with 8 positions matching TRBD1. This CDR3 spans 16 amino acids. V was pared by 7 bases and J by 6 bases, with 13 bases of the junction left unmatched. Germline V gene sequence: CDR1 LNHDA, CDR2 SQIVND (reference sequence). The CDR3 sequence is CASKKGQGRRDEKLFF. The CDR3 DNA is TGTGCCAGTAAAAAAGGACAGGGACGAAGAGATGAAAAACTGTTTTTT.

V and J are TRBV7-9 and TRBJ1-1; TRBD1 might be the D (6 bases). V was shortened by 6 bases and J by 1 base, with 9 bases between the two germline ends. CDR1 and CDR2 (germline): SEHNR, FQNEAQ (reference sequence). The CDR3 covers 13 residues. CDR3 protein: CASRLTGNTEAFF. Written as DNA, the CDR3 is TGTGCCAGCAGGTTGACAGGGAACACTGAAGCTTTCTTT.

V usage is TRBV12-3 or TRBV12-4 and J usage is TRBJ2-2; D gene ambiguous. The V end was cut by 6 bases, the J end by 3 bases, with 5 bases between. CDR3 length: 12 residues. CDR3 bases: TGTGCCAGCAGCAGTGACACCGGGGAGCTGTTTTTT. Its protein product is CASSSDTGELFF.

The chain joins TRBV6-5 to TRBJ1-1; D gene ambiguous. Germline V gene sequence: CDR1 MNHEY, CDR2 SVGAGI. The CDR3 spans 13 residues. V lost 2 bases and J lost 5, with 9 bases in between. CDR3 amino acids: CASSYHDRTEAFF. The CDR3 coding sequence is TGTGCCAGCAGTTACCATGACCGGACTGAAGCTTTCTTT.